This is a list of T cell receptor beta chains from one sample in a study of OX40 agonist ivuxolimab in advanced cancers. The data were produced by immunoSEQ multiplex PCR, yet TCRdb's version contains in-frame clones alone and is incomplete. The table lists 60,000 or so clones, roughly 84% of them singletons, with over 4% in the top ten. The starting material was CD4+ or CD8+ T cells sorted from blood, obtained in a trial of the OX40 agonist ivuxolimab. The receptors were sampled from an adult with an advanced solid tumor such as melanoma, head and neck, liver or kidney cancer. The CDR3 runs from the conserved cysteine through the conserved F or W. The D gene is left open where the match is weak. Clone size is given for some rows only: seen once, a few or many times, or a class if the clone is expanded.

v_gene	d_gene	j_gene	abundance	CDR3nt	CDR3aa
TRBV2	TRBD1	TRBJ1-5	-	TGTGCCAGCAGTGAGGGGGACAGGGTTACGTCCCAGCATTTT	CASSEGDRVTSQHF
TRBV10-3	-	TRBJ2-1	-	TGTGCCATCAGTGAAGGCGGGTCGTACAATGAGCAGTTCTTC	CAISEGGSYNEQFF
TRBV27	-	TRBJ1-2	-	TGTGCCAGCAGGTCAACTCTGGACAGTTGGGTAGGCTACACCTTC	CASRSTLDSWVGYTF
TRBV18	TRBD2	TRBJ2-7	-	TGTGCCAGCTCACCATTCCAGCGGGAGGGCCGGGACGAGCAGTACTTC	CASSPFQREGRDEQYF
TRBV11-2	-	TRBJ2-7	once	TGTGCCAGCAGCCCGGACACCTTCTCCTACGAGCAGTACTTC	CASSPDTFSYEQYF
TRBV7-9	-	TRBJ2-3	-	TGTGCCAGCAGCCCTAGTAGCACAGATACGCAGTATTTT	CASSPSSTDTQYF
TRBV18	-	TRBJ2-5	-	TGTGCCAGCTCGCCCGAAAGGAGCAGAGGGACCCAGTACTTC	CASSPERSRGTQYF
TRBV13	-	TRBJ1-1	-	TGTGCCAGCAGCTTAGACAGGGTCTTGAACACTGAAGCTTTCTTT	CASSLDRVLNTEAFF
TRBV9	-	TRBJ1-2	-	TGTGCCAGCACCTATAGCTTGGGCTCGGCTGGCTACACCTTC	CASTYSLGSAGYTF
TRBV19	-	TRBJ2-6	once	TGTGCCAGTACCCCAGGGTTCTCTGGGGCCAACGTCCTGACTTTC	CASTPGFSGANVLTF
TRBV6-1	-	TRBJ1-6	-	TGTGCCAGCAAACCGGGAGCGGGGTATTCACCCCTCCACTTT	CASKPGAGYSPLHF
TRBV19	-	TRBJ2-5	-	TGTGCCAGTAGGGGTTTGCCCCAGCCGGAGACCCAGTACTTC	CASRGLPQPETQYF
TRBV6-1	TRBD2	TRBJ2-2	once	TGTGCCAGCAGTGTGTCTAGCGGGAGGAGAAACACCGGGGAGCTGTTTTTT	CASSVSSGRRNTGELFF
TRBV7-6	TRBD1	TRBJ2-7	-	TGTGCCAGCAGCTCCACAGGGGTCGGCTCCTACGAGCAGTACTTC	CASSSTGVGSYEQYF
TRBV2	-	TRBJ1-5	-	TGTGCCAGCAGTGGGGGCAGTCTGTATAGCAATCAGCCCCAGCATTTT	CASSGGSLYSNQPQHF
TRBV28	-	TRBJ2-3	once	TGTGCCAGCAGTTTAAAAATTCGGAGCACAGATACGCAGTATTTT	CASSLKIRSTDTQYF
TRBV5-1	-	TRBJ2-5	once	TGCGCCAGCAGCCCGGGACTCCGTGAAGAGACCCAGTACTTC	CASSPGLREETQYF
TRBV10-3	-	TRBJ2-7	-	TGTGCCATCAGTGAGTATGAGCAGGGGACACTCTACGAGCAGTACTTC	CAISEYEQGTLYEQYF
TRBV9	TRBD1	TRBJ1-4	few	TGTGCCAGCAGCGTCGGGTCCACAGGGGGCAATGAAAAACTGTTTTTT	CASSVGSTGGNEKLFF
TRBV19	-	TRBJ1-2	once	TGTGCCAGTAGTAGTAGGGCTGGGTTCGGCTACACCTTC	CASSSRAGFGYTF
TRBV30	-	TRBJ1-1	medium-sized	TGTGCCTGGAGTTACGGACAGATCACTGAAGCTTTCTTT	CAWSYGQITEAFF
TRBV5-8	TRBD1	TRBJ2-7	once	TGTGCCAGCAGCCGGGGGACAGGGGCATCCTACGAGCAGTACTTC	CASSRGTGASYEQYF
TRBV7-3	-	TRBJ2-2	-	TGTGCCAGCAGCCCCCTTGGGACACCCGGGGAGCTGTTTTTT	CASSPLGTPGELFF